A single sample is the source of the 27 T cell receptor beta chains below, sequenced in a study of cytomegalovirus exposure and HLA in healthy donors. The PCR contained 60 Vbeta and 13 Jbeta primers. Produced via immunoSEQ multiplex PCR; TCRdb's table is partial and in-frame only. The data contain 100,000 to 150,000 clones, over 70% of them seen just once; the ten biggest clones take up 4% to 5%. Sequenced sample: PBMCs. The receptor set was obtained from a woman in her forties in good health and CMV-seronegative.

The V call is TRBV4-2, the J call TRBJ1-2, with D unresolved. Germline loops: CDR1 LGHNA, CDR2 YNFKEQ. V was cut by 2 bases and J by 8 bases, with 9 bases left in between. This CDR3 comprises 12 residues. CDR3 sequence: CASSQYGIGYTF. CDR3 nucleotides: TGTGCCAGCAGCCAATACGGGATCGGCTACACCTTC.

This sequence joins TRBV27 and TRBJ2-3; TRBD2 agrees at 9 bases. The V gene end was trimmed by 7 bases and the J gene end by 1 base; junction bases not matched to a gene: 12. CDR1 and CDR2 (germline): MNHEY, SMNVEV (reference sequence). This CDR3 has 17 amino acids. The CDR3 region is CASTLTPGLARTDTQYF. CDR3 DNA: TGTGCCAGCACCCTGACCCCGGGACTAGCCCGCACAGATACGCAGTATTTT.

The CDR3: CASSLGGPHTDTQYF. CDR3 bases: TGTGCCAGCAGCTTAGGAGGTCCCCACACAGATACGCAGTATTTT. The genes are TRBV7-8 and TRBJ2-3; D is unresolved. CDR1 and CDR2 (germline): SGHVS, FQNEAQ. The CDR3 is 15 amino acids. The V gene lost 1 base and the J gene lost 2 bases, with 10 bases spanning the gap.

This rearrangement joins TRBV27 to TRBJ2-5; weak D call: TRBD2 (6 bases). V was trimmed by 6 bases and J by 2 bases, leaving 10 bases between them. There are 13 residues in the CDR3. From germline, CDR1 is MNHEY and CDR2 SMNVEV (reference sequence). The CDR3 DNA sequence: TGTGCCAGCAGGCGGGGCCCACAAGAGACCCAGTACTTC. Amino acid sequence: CASRRGPQETQYF.

The chain is built from TRBV28 and TRBJ1-1; no definite D call. Deletions cut 5 bases from V and 3 bases from J, with 16 bases between. This CDR3 comprises 15 residues. Per germline, CDR1 MDHEN and CDR2 SYDVKM. The CDR3 region is CASSPPIDSYTEAFF. The CDR3 bases are TGTGCCAGCAGTCCTCCCATCGACTCCTACACTGAAGCTTTCTTT.

The chain joins TRBV13 to TRBJ2-3, with 7 positions matching TRBD2. The length of the CDR3 is 16 residues. Germline V gene lookup returns CDR1 PRHDT and CDR2 FYEKMQ (reference sequence). V lost 5 bases and J lost 0; bases outside the gene matches: 8. As DNA, the CDR3 is TGTGCCAGCAGCGGAGGACTAGGTGGTAGCACAGATACGCAGTATTTT. Amino acid sequence: CASSGGLGGSTDTQYF.

This clone was detected once. The chain uses TRBV6-1 and TRBJ2-7; no reliable D call. This CDR3 comprises 16 residues. Trimming stripped 0 bases from V and 4 bases from J, with 16 bases between. The germline CDR1 and CDR2 sequences are MNHNS and SASEGT. The CDR3 nucleotides read TGTGCCAGCAGTGAAGCGCCTCCCCGATCCGGGTACGAGCAGTACTTC. Protein product: CASSEAPPRSGYEQYF.

V gene TRBV4-2 combines with J gene TRBJ2-5; TRBD2 matches 14 bases. TRBJ2-7 matches the DNA end more closely, so the J call is doubtful. The CDR3 runs 15 residues. Germline loops: CDR1 LGHNA, CDR2 YNFKEQ. The CDR3 coding sequence is TGTGCCAGCAGCCTAGGGACTAGCGGGGGTTACGAGCAGTACTTC. It encodes CASSLGTSGGYEQYF.

This clone was recorded a few times. This chain links TRBV7-2 with TRBJ2-5; 8 bases map to TRBD2. The CDR3 runs to 15 residues. Germline-derived CDR1 and CDR2 are SGHTA and FQGNSA. V dropped 5 bases and J dropped 2; count of bases not matched to a gene: 7. The CDR3 sequence: CASSPQTSEQETQYF. In DNA form, the CDR3 reads TGTGCCAGCAGCCCCCAGACTAGCGAACAAGAGACCCAGTACTTC.

The J gene is TRBJ2-4, the V gene TRBV28; TRBD2 aligns across 7 bases. Germline-derived CDR1 and CDR2 are MDHEN and SYDVKM. This CDR3 has 15 residues. V lost 5 bases to trimming and J lost 0 bases; unmatched junction nucleotides: 4. For the CDR3, the DNA is TGTGCCAGCAGTAATGCGGGGGTAGCCAAAAACATTCAGTACTTC. Its translation: CASSNAGVAKNIQYF.

The V and J genes are TRBV7-6 and TRBJ2-1; 15 positions match TRBD2. CDR3 length: 20 amino acids. Germline V gives CDR1 SGHVS, CDR2 FNYEAQ. With V trimmed by 5 bases and J by 6 bases, 17 bases remained unmatched. This CDR3 is CASSHGLAGGTRYLVNEQFF. The CDR3 region has the DNA TGTGCCAGCAGCCACGGACTAGCGGGGGGGACTCGATACTTGGTCAATGAGCAGTTCTTC.

The chain recombines TRBV5-4 with TRBJ2-1, with 10 positions matching TRBD2. V trimming: 4 bases; J trimming: 4 bases; junction bases outside the gene matches: 8. There are 16 residues in the CDR3. In germline, CDR1 is SGHNT, CDR2 YYREEE (reference sequence). The CDR3 spells CASSRSTSGPYNEQFF. Here the CDR3 DNA reads TGTGCCAGCAGCAGGTCGACTAGCGGGCCGTACAATGAGCAGTTCTTC.

This clone showed up just a few times. The V call is TRBV4-2, the J call TRBJ1-6, with D possibly TRBD1 on 6 matching bases. V gave up 4 bases and J gave up 4 bases, with 11 bases separating them. The CDR3 is made up of 15 amino acids. Germline lookup yields CDR1 LGHNA and CDR2 YNFKEQ. The CDR3: CASSLQGTYNSPLHF. The CDR3 DNA reads TGTGCCAGCAGCCTACAGGGAACTTATAATTCACCCCTCCACTTT.

This clone was observed a single time. J is TRBJ2-5 and V is TRBV21-1; the D segment call TRBD2 is taken from the table without a DNA check. TRBV21-1 is annotated as a pseudogene. The CDR3 is 16 amino acids. The DNA for the CDR3 is TGTGCCAGCAGCTCCGCTGTCCGGGTAGGAGCGGAGACCCAGTACTTC. Its translation: CASSSAVRVGAETQYF.

The J gene is TRBJ1-1, the V gene TRBV6-5; D ambiguous. Germline CDR1 is MNHEY and CDR2 is SVGAGI. Trimming cost V 0 bases and J 3 bases, with 11 bases left between them. There are 15 residues in the CDR3. The DNA for the CDR3 is TGTGCCAGCAGTTACTCGGGTCGGGGAGACACTGAAGCTTTCTTT. Its protein product is CASSYSGRGDTEAFF.

This clone was observed a handful of times. This chain joins TRBV27 and TRBJ1-5, with TRBD1 identical over 9 bases. Per germline, CDR1 MNHEY and CDR2 SMNVEV (reference sequence). V lost 5 bases and J lost 4; bases outside the gene matches: 6. There are 15 residues in the CDR3. DNA for the CDR3: TGTGCCAGCAGTCCCTCGACAGGGGGGAATCAGCCCCAGCATTTT. Translating gives CASSPSTGGNQPQHF.

This clone has more than one count but fewer than ten. The chain employs TRBV7-2 and TRBJ1-6; D is undetermined. The CDR3 contains 12 residues. Germline V gene sequence: CDR1 SGHTA, CDR2 FQGNSA. Trimming took 3 bases from V and 6 from J, leaving 3 bases between them. The CDR3 DNA follows: TGTGCCAGCAGCTTGCGTAATTCACCCCTCCACTTT. Amino acid sequence: CASSLRNSPLHF. Looking up the rest from reference TRBV7-2 and TRBJ1-6 gives the full variable domain: GAGVSQSPSNKVTEKGKDVELRCDPISGHTALYWYRQSLGQGLEFLIYFQGNSAPDKSGLPSDRFSAERTGGSVSTLTIQRTQQEDSAVYLCASSLRNSPLHFGNGTRLTVT.

CDR3 region: CASAGTGQETQYF. The DNA of the CDR3 is TGTGCCTCCGCGGGGACAGGTCAAGAGACCCAGTACTTC. The chain uses TRBV6-1 and TRBJ2-5, with 8 bases matching TRBD1. Trimming removed 11 bases from V and 2 bases from J; junction bases left unmatched: 7. CDR1 is MNHNS and CDR2 is SASEGT in the germline V gene. The CDR3 is made up of 13 amino acids.

This clone was found once. V and J are TRBV5-5 and TRBJ2-7, with D hard to call. The V and J ends lost 6 bases and 3 bases respectively, with 7 bases between them. The CDR3 runs to 11 residues. Germline CDR1 is SGHKS and CDR2 is YYEKEE (reference sequence). The CDR3 DNA reads TGTGCCAGCATGCTAAACTACGAGCAGTACTTC. The encoded protein is CASMLNYEQYF.

This chain uses TRBV19 with TRBJ2-3, with 9 bases lining up with TRBD1. CDR1 is LNHDA, CDR2 SQIVND, per germline (reference sequence). This CDR3 spans 14 amino acids. The J segment lost 8 bases and the V segment lost 3 bases, leaving 6 bases of the junction unmatched. CDR3 in amino acids: CASSMRDRVATQYF. For the CDR3, the DNA is TGTGCCAGTAGTATGAGGGACAGGGTAGCTACGCAGTATTTT.

The rearrangement joins TRBV7-9 to TRBJ1-1, with 7 bases matching TRBD1. Trimming took 5 bases from V and 6 from J; bases not matched to a gene: 9. Germline V gene data show CDR1 as SEHNR and CDR2 as FQNEAQ (reference sequence). This CDR3 has 14 residues. CDR3 nucleotides: TGTGCCAGCAGCGGACAGGTGGGGGACGCTGAAGCTTTCTTT. Encoded protein: CASSGQVGDAEAFF.

This clone was counted only a few times. V usage is TRBV7-2 and J usage is TRBJ2-4, with D tentatively TRBD2 (6 bases). The germline gives CDR1 SGHTA, CDR2 FQGNSA. Between the trimmed V and J ends, which lost 5 bases and 0 bases, there was a span of 11 bases. This CDR3 region has 15 residues. CDR3 bases: TGTGCCAGCAGCCGGGAGAGCCTAGCCAAAAACATTCAGTACTTC. Encoded protein: CASSRESLAKNIQYF.

The chain recombines TRBV6-5 with TRBJ1-2; D unresolved. Deletions cut 0 bases from V and 8 bases from J, with 10 bases between. CDR3 length equals 13 residues. Germline CDR1 and CDR2: MNHEY and SVGAGI. The CDR3 sequence: CASSYSQPRGYTF. CDR3 coding DNA: TGTGCCAGCAGTTACTCTCAGCCGAGGGGCTACACCTTC.

Points on this clone: A read error may account for a junction end that differs from germline. The gene calls are TRBV27 and TRBJ2-1; TRBD2 matches 10 bases. The CDR3 covers 13 residues. CDR1 and CDR2 from the germline V gene are MNHEY and SMNVEV (reference sequence). The CDR3 sequence: CASSLSLAGWMVF. The CDR3 DNA follows: TGTGCCAGCAGTTTATCACTAGCGGGGTGGATGGTCTTC.

CDR3 residues: CASSLATGDRKPLNEQFF. DNA of the CDR3: TGTGCCAGCAGCTTGGCGACAGGGGACCGAAAACCCCTCAATGAGCAGTTCTTC. The chain couples TRBV5-6 to TRBJ2-1; 8 bases line up with TRBD1. The ends lost 0 bases at V and 6 bases at J; junction bases unmatched: 14. Germline assignment: CDR1 SGHDT and CDR2 YYEEEE. This CDR3 is built from 18 residues. The full variable domain, rest sourced from reference TRBV5-6 and TRBJ2-1, is DAGVTQSPTHLIKTRGQQVTLRCSPKSGHDTVSWYQQALGQGPQFIFQYYEEEERQRGNFPDRFSGHQFPNYSSELNVNALLLGDSALYLCASSLATGDRKPLNEQFFGPGTRLTVL.

The chain joins TRBV7-3 to TRBJ2-1; D is undetermined. Germline-derived CDR1 and CDR2 are SGHTA and FQGTGA. This CDR3 comprises 12 residues. With 5 bases removed from V and 7 bases from J, the gap between germline ends came to 9 bases. CDR3 in DNA: TGTGCCAGCAGCGCGACGGGTAATGAGCAGTTCTTC. Translating gives CASSATGNEQFF.

Comment on this clone: This sample includes further DNA sequences coding for the same CDR3. The chain combines TRBV19 with TRBJ1-5; TRBD1 aligns across 7 bases. This CDR3 region has 14 residues. V trimming: 8 bases; J trimming: 2 bases; junction bases outside the gene matches: 6. Germline V gene data show CDR1 as LNHDA and CDR2 as SQIVND (reference sequence). Here the CDR3 DNA reads TGTGCCAGTTCCATCACAGGGGGCAATCAGCCCCAGCATTTT. Its protein is CASSITGGNQPQHF.